Each of the 32 T cell receptor beta chains below was sequenced from the same sample in a study of metastatic and nonmetastatic thyroid tumors. Treatment of any kind had been given to no patient before thyroid surgery. TCRdb redid the clone calls on the PCR reads using MiXCR. The data show 10,000 to 15,000 clones, with 20% to 30% seen just once and 15% to 20% held by the top ten. The sequenced sample was tumor tissue. Every receptor here comes from a female donor with papillary thyroid cancer or a benign thyroid nodule (not recorded which). Some clones in this sample may be carry-over from other donors' samples.

In this sample, this clone turned up many times. This rearrangement joins TRBV11-2 to TRBJ2-3, with no clear D. Germline V gene data show CDR1 as SGHAT and CDR2 as FQNNGV. CDR3 length: 14 amino acids. V was clipped by 2 bases and J by 4 bases, with 10 bases between them. The CDR3 DNA follows: TGTGCCAGCAGCTTAAACGCCTACCCAGATACGCAGTATTTT. This sequence encodes CASSLNAYPDTQYF.

This clone was picked up one time. The CDR3 region has the DNA TGCGCCAGCAGTTCCAGCGGGAGTCTAGGCTACGAGCAGTACTTC. Translated: CASSSSGSLGYEQYF. This chain links TRBV4-3 with TRBJ2-7; 8 bases map to TRBD2. The germline gives CDR1 LGHNA, CDR2 YSLEER. The CDR3 is 15 residues long. V lost 6 bases and J lost 3; bases outside the gene matches: 10.

This clone was counted ten times or more. This may come from a read error, since a much larger clone is one base off. The sample has other DNA sequences that encode this CDR3 too. The chain combines TRBV12-3 or TRBV12-4 with TRBJ1-1; D not resolved. The CDR3 has 15 amino acids. CDR3: CANSPRNVVRTEAFF. The CDR3 DNA is TGTGCCAACAGTCCGCGGAACGTAGTTCGCACTGAAGCTTTCTTT.

In this sample, this clone turned up a few times. The J gene is TRBJ2-7, the V gene TRBV30; TRBD2 matches at 11 bases. Per germline, CDR1 GTSNPN and CDR2 SVGIG (reference sequence). The CDR3 runs to 15 residues. J gave up 3 bases and V 4 bases, and 8 bases lay outside the gene matches. Written as DNA, the CDR3 is TGTGCCTGGATCCAGCCGGGACTAGCGGACTACGAGCAGTACTTC. It translates to CAWIQPGLADYEQYF.

This clone occurred many times. The chain couples TRBV12-5 to TRBJ2-2; D gene unclear. Germline V lookup: CDR1 LGHNT, CDR2 FRNRAP. The CDR3 has 18 residues. Deletions cut 7 bases from V and 0 bases from J, with 21 bases between. CDR3 region: CASAADQWGSTNTGELFF. CDR3 in DNA: TGTGCTAGTGCCGCAGATCAATGGGGTAGCACGAACACCGGGGAGCTGTTTTTT. Filled out from reference TRBV12-5 and TRBJ2-2, the complete variable domain reads DARVTQTPRHKVTEMGQEVTMRCQPILGHNTVFWYRQTMMQGLELLAYFRNRAPLDDSGMPKDRFSAEMPDATLATLKIQPSEPRDSAVYFCASAADQWGSTNTGELFFGEGSRLTVL.

This clone is medium-sized by share. This chain joins TRBV12-3 or TRBV12-4 and TRBJ2-3, with a tentative D call TRBD2 (5 bases). Trimming cost V 1 base and J 5 bases, with 10 bases left between them. This CDR3 has 14 residues. The DNA of the CDR3 is TGTGCCAGCAGTTTAGATGGGAGAGGAGATACGCAGTATTTT. This encodes CASSLDGRGDTQYF.

This clone came up many times. The chain recombines TRBV6-1 with TRBJ2-1; the D is unclear. Trimming left V 8 bases short and J 1 base short, with 12 bases between. Germline loops: CDR1 MNHNS, CDR2 SASEGT. This CDR3 has 14 residues. The CDR3 sequence: CASGGGVSYNEQFF. The CDR3 region has the DNA TGTGCCAGCGGTGGCGGTGTTTCCTACAATGAGCAGTTCTTC.

The chain combines TRBV28 with TRBJ2-2; perhaps TRBD2 as D (6 bases). Trimming cost V 4 bases and J 10 bases, with 22 bases left between them. CDR1 is MDHEN, CDR2 SYDVKM, per germline. This CDR3 is built from 16 residues. CDR3 amino acids: CASSSPGTYGAVELFF. DNA for the CDR3: TGTGCCAGCAGTTCTCCCGGGACTTACGGAGCCGTGGAGCTGTTTTTT.

In this sample, this clone turned up many times. J is TRBJ1-1 and V is TRBV20-1, with D hard to call. The CDR3 totals 12 residues. Germline V gives CDR1 DFQATT, CDR2 SNEGSKA (reference sequence). With 6 bases removed from V and 2 bases from J, the gap between germline ends came to 10 bases. The CDR3 nucleotides read TGCAGTGCCCAGACAAGCAACACTGAAGCTTTCTTT. This encodes CSAQTSNTEAFF.

The rearrangement joins TRBV30 to TRBJ2-7, with a weak D call TRBD2 (6 bases). The CDR3 has 12 amino acids. Trimming pared 2 bases from V and 2 bases from J, leaving 7 bases between. Per the germline V gene, CDR1 is GTSNPN and CDR2 is SVGIG (reference sequence). CDR3 loop: CAWSRTTYEQYF. The CDR3 nucleotides are TGTGCCTGGAGTCGGACTACCTACGAGCAGTACTTC.

This clone was found many times. The V call is TRBV6-1, the J call TRBJ1-6, with unresolved D. Germline V gene sequence: CDR1 MNHNS, CDR2 SASEGT. V was clipped by 8 bases and J by 9 bases, with 20 bases between them. CDR3 length equals 15 residues. DNA of the CDR3: TGTGCCAGCGGTGTGGAGACGGTCGGGAGTTCACCCCTCCACTTT. This encodes CASGVETVGSSPLHF.

As for this clone: Possible read error: a much larger clone is one base away. CDR3 nucleotide sequence: TGTGCCAGCAGTTTTGCTGTGGAAGGTGGCTATGGCTACACCTTC. Encoded protein: CASSFAVEGGYGYTF. The rearrangement uses TRBV27 and TRBJ1-2; unclear D gene. Trimming took 3 bases from V and 4 from J, leaving 15 bases between them. Germline CDR1 and CDR2: MNHEY and SMNVEV (reference sequence). CDR3 length: 15 amino acids.

This chain uses TRBV5-1 with TRBJ1-5, with 9 positions matching TRBD1. This CDR3 contains 16 residues. Germline values: CDR1 SGHRS, CDR2 YFSETQ. V trimming: 4 bases; J trimming: 0 bases; junction bases outside the gene matches: 5. The CDR3 loop reads CASSPGTGISNQPQHF. CDR3 in DNA: TGCGCCAGCAGCCCTGGGACAGGGATTAGCAATCAGCCCCAGCATTTT.

This clone occurred many times. The junction differs from germline at one of its ends, possibly a read error. The chain has TRBV7-7 and TRBJ2-1; unclear D gene. Germline V gene sequence: CDR1 SSHAT, CDR2 FNYEAQ (reference sequence). The CDR3 totals 16 residues. The chain's CDR3 is CASSKDPPSSYNEQFF. The CDR3 region has the DNA TGTGCTAGCAGCAAGGACCCGCCGAGCTCCTACAATGAGCAGTTCTTC.

With regard to this clone: A single base separates this from a much larger clone, so it may be a read error. Other DNA sequences within the sample encode an identical CDR3. The rearrangement uses TRBV5-4 and TRBJ2-7; the D is unclear. V was trimmed by 0 bases and J by 5 bases, leaving 9 bases between them. Germline CDR1 and CDR2: SGHNT and YYREEE (reference sequence). This CDR3 is 13 amino acids long. Written as DNA, the CDR3 is TGTGCCAGCAGCTTGGAAACTAATCACGAGCAGTACTTC. The encoded protein is CASSLETNHEQYF.

This clone is labeled medium-sized. This chain uses TRBV11-2 with TRBJ2-7; D ambiguous. The length of the CDR3 is 13 residues. Trimming removed 6 bases at V and 2 bases at J, with 11 bases between. The germline V gene has CDR1 SGHAT and CDR2 FQNNGV. CDR3: CASRGYRTYEQYF. In DNA form, the CDR3 reads TGTGCCAGCAGGGGGTACCGAACCTACGAGCAGTACTTC.

The rearrangement uses TRBV2 and TRBJ2-2, with 9 bases matching TRBD2. The CDR3 extends over 14 amino acids. Trimming at V came to 6 bases and at J to 6 bases, leaving 5 bases not matched to a gene. Germline V lookup: CDR1 SNHLY, CDR2 FYNNEI. Written as DNA, the CDR3 is TGTGCCAGCAGCTGGACTAGCGCCCCCGGGGAGCTGTTTTTT. Amino acids: CASSWTSAPGELFF. Based on the CDR3 plus reference TRBV2 and TRBJ2-2, the full variable domain is EPEVTQTPSHQVTQMGQEVILRCVPISNHLYFYWYRQILGQKVEFLVSFYNNEISEKSEIFDDQFSVERPDGSNFTLKIRSTKLEDSAMYFCASSWTSAPGELFFGEGSRLTVL.

This clone is categorized as medium-sized. The chain carries TRBV30 and TRBJ1-6; tentatively, D is TRBD1 (5 bases). This CDR3 contains 15 residues. Per the germline V gene, CDR1 is GTSNPN and CDR2 is SVGIG (reference sequence). The ends were cut back, 3 bases at V and 4 bases at J, with 13 bases in the middle. The CDR3 sequence is CAWSPGRRYNSPLHF. Here the CDR3 DNA reads TGTGCCTGGAGCCCGGGACGGAGGTATAATTCACCCCTCCACTTT.

The genes are TRBV30 and TRBJ2-1, with D hard to call. The CDR3 runs 11 residues. Looked up from germline, CDR1 is GTSNPN and CDR2 is SVGIG (reference sequence). Trimming shortened V by 2 bases and J by 5 bases, and 4 bases separated the two germline ends. The CDR3 DNA sequence: TGTGCCTGGAGTAGTCACAATGAGCAGTTCTTC. Encoded protein: CAWSSHNEQFF.

Only a few counts were recorded for this clone. The CDR3 is CASSATQSGNTIYF. The CDR3 nucleotides read TGTGCCAGCAGTGCAACCCAGTCTGGAAACACCATATATTTT. V usage is TRBV6-1 and J usage is TRBJ1-3; D gene ambiguous. The CDR3 has 14 amino acids. From germline, CDR1 is MNHNS and CDR2 SASEGT. V was shortened by 4 bases and J by 1 base, with 8 bases between the two germline ends.

For this clone: A read error may explain this, as a much larger clone is one base away. The rearrangement links TRBV28 to TRBJ2-7; 8 nucleotides match TRBD1. Germline V lookup: CDR1 MDHEN, CDR2 SYDVKM. CDR3 size: 16 residues. CDR3 DNA sequence: TGTTCCAGCATTTCCCCCGGGGACAGGACCGACTACGAGCAGTACTTC. It codes for CSSISPGDRTDYEQYF.

The chain is built from TRBV20-1 and TRBJ1-5; 9 bases are a match to TRBD1. CDR1 is DFQATT, CDR2 SNEGSKA, per germline (reference sequence). There are 14 residues in the CDR3. The trim removed 5 bases at V and 3 bases at J, leaving 5 bases unmatched. The CDR3 spells CSAWTGVLNQPQHF. CDR3 DNA sequence: TGCAGTGCTTGGACAGGGGTCCTCAATCAGCCCCAGCATTTT.

This clone was seen repeatedly, ten times or more. The chain employs TRBV5-1 and TRBJ2-7, with TRBD1 as a possible D gene (5 bases). The germline gives CDR1 SGHRS, CDR2 YFSETQ. The CDR3 extends over 13 amino acids. The ends were cut back, 4 bases at V and 5 bases at J, with 13 bases in the middle. CDR3 in DNA: TGCGCCAGCAGCGGGTGGGGCATGGACGAGCAGTACTTC. Translation gives CASSGWGMDEQYF.

This chain uses TRBV20-1 with TRBJ2-7, with 7 bases that match TRBD1. Germline CDR1 DFQATT, CDR2 SNEGSKA (reference sequence). The CDR3 runs to 14 residues. V lost 1 base, J lost 6 bases, and 9 bases stayed unmatched. The CDR3 nucleotides are TGCAGTGCTAGAGGAGGCAGGGGGTCTGCCGAGCAGTACTTC. Protein sequence: CSARGGRGSAEQYF.

On this clone itself: The germline gene is not matched at one end of the junction; a read error may be the cause. The CDR3 reads CASSPTSGRGKNDQFF. Written as DNA, the CDR3 is TGTGCCAGCAGCCCAACTAGCGGCAGGGGGAAAAATGATCAGTTCTTC. This chain connects TRBV7-9 to TRBJ2-1; D possibly corresponds to TRBD2 (8 bases). The germline V gene encodes CDR1 SEHNR and CDR2 FQNEAQ (reference sequence). This CDR3 is built from 16 residues.

The chain employs TRBV12-3 or TRBV12-4 and TRBJ1-5, with TRBD1 identical over 7 bases. J lost 7 bases, V lost 6 bases, and 9 bases had no gene match. There are 14 residues in the CDR3. The CDR3 sequence: CASSLTGRGQPQHF. CDR3 coding DNA: TGTGCCAGCAGCCTGACAGGGAGGGGGCAGCCCCAGCATTTT.

This chain connects TRBV6-1 to TRBJ2-2; D not resolved. Germline V lookup: CDR1 MNHNS, CDR2 SASEGT. The CDR3 loop spans 14 amino acids. Deletions cut 7 bases from V and 3 bases from J, with 12 bases between. The CDR3 loop reads CASTSIIDTGELFF. CDR3 DNA: TGTGCCAGCACCTCAATAATAGACACCGGGGAGCTGTTTTTT.

This clone has more than one count but fewer than ten. The gene calls are TRBV19 and TRBJ1-5; the D is unclear. The V end lost 5 bases, the J end lost 9 bases, and 14 bases lay between the germline ends. The CDR3 runs to 13 residues. Looked up from germline, CDR1 is LNHDA and CDR2 is SQIVND (reference sequence). The CDR3 loop is CASSSPGTPPQHF. CDR3 in DNA: TGTGCCAGTAGTTCTCCTGGCACACCGCCCCAGCATTTT.

This clone is classed as medium-sized. The V and J genes are TRBV6-1 and TRBJ2-1; 9 bases align to TRBD1. This CDR3 region has 14 residues. Germline V gene lookup returns CDR1 MNHNS and CDR2 SASEGT. The J segment lost 6 bases and the V segment lost 5 bases, leaving 5 bases of the junction unmatched. CDR3 loop: CASSSPQGANEQFF. The CDR3 DNA sequence: TGTGCCAGCAGTTCGCCACAGGGGGCCAATGAGCAGTTCTTC.

This chain joins TRBV4-3 and TRBJ2-6; D gene unclear. V shed 0 bases and J shed 0 bases, with 6 bases lying between them. The CDR3 loop spans 16 amino acids. CDR1 is LGHNA and CDR2 is YSLEER in the germline V gene. The CDR3 DNA reads TGCGCCAGCAGCCAAGACGTGTCCTCTGGGGCCAACGTCCTGACTTTC. The encoded protein is CASSQDVSSGANVLTF.

This clone is labeled medium-sized. The chain carries TRBV7-9 and TRBJ2-7, with D perhaps TRBD2 (5 bases). V lost 4 bases and J 2 bases, leaving 9 bases between the germline ends. Germline CDR1 reads SEHNR; CDR2 reads FQNEAQ (reference sequence). The CDR3 covers 13 residues. The CDR3 loop reads CASSYGETYEQYF. The CDR3 DNA follows: TGTGCCAGCAGCTATGGGGAGACCTACGAGCAGTACTTC.

This chain connects TRBV30 to TRBJ1-2; no definite D call. The CDR3 has 15 residues. Germline CDR1 is GTSNPN and CDR2 is SVGIG (reference sequence). The germline V and J ends were trimmed by 1 base and 0 bases, with 12 bases remaining between them. The CDR3 DNA follows: TGTGCCTGGAGTGACCGTGAGGGAGCTAACTATGGCTACACCTTC. Amino acids: CAWSDREGANYGYTF.